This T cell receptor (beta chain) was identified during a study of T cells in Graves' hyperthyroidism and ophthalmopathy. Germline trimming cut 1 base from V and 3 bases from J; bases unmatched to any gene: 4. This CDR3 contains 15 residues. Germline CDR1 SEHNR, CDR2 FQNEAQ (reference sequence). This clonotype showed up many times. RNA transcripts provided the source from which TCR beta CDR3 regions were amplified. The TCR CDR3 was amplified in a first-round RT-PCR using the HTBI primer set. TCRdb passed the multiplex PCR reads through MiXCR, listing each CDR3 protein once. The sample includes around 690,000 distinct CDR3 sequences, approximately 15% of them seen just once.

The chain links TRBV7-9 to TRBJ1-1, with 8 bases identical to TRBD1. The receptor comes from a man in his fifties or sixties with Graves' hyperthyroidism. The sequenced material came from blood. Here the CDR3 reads CASSLVGRGHTEAFF. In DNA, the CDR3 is TGTGCCAGCAGCTTAGTAGGCAGGGGGCACACTGAAGCTTTCTTT. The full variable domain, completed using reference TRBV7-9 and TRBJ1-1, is DTGVSQNPRHKITKRGQNVTFRCDPISEHNRLYWYRQTLGQGPEFLTYFQNEAQLEKSRLLSDRFSAERPKGSFSTLEIQRTEQGDSAMYLCASSLVGRGHTEAFFGQGTRLTVV.